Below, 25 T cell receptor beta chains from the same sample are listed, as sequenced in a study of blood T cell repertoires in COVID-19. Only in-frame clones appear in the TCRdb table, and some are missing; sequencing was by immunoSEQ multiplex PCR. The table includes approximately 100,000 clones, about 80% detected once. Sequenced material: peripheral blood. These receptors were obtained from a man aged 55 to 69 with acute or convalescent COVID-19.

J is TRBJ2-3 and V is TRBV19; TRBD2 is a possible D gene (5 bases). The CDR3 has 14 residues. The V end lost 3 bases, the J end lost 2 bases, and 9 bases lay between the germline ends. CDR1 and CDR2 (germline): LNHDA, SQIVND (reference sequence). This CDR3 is CASSIQRNTDTQYF. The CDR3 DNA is TGTGCCAGTAGTATCCAGCGGAACACAGATACGCAGTATTTT.

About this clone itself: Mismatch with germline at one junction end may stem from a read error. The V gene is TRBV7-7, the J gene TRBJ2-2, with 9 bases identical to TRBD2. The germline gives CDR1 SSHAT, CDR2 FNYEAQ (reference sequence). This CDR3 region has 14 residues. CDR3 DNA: TGTGCTAGCAAGACTAGCGGTAACACCGGGGAGCTGTTTTTT. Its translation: CASKTSGNTGELFF.

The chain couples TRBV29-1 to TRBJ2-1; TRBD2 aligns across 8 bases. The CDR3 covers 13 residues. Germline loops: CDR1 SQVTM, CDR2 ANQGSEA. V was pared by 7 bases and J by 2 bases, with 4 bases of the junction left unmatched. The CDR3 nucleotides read TGCAGCGAGCGGGAGACCCCCTACAATGAGCAGTTCTTC. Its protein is CSERETPYNEQFF.

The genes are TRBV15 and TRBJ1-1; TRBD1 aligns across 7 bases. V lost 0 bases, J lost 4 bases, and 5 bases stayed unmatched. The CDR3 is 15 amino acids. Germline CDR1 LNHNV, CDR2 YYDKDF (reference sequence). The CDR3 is CATSRDLHRGTEAFF. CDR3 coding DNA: TGTGCCACCAGCAGAGATCTCCACAGGGGCACTGAAGCTTTCTTT.

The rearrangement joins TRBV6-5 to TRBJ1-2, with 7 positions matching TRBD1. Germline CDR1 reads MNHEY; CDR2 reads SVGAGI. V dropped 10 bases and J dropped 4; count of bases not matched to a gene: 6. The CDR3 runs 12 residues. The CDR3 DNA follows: TGTGCCACGTACAGGGGAGGCTATGGCTACACCTTC. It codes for CATYRGGYGYTF.

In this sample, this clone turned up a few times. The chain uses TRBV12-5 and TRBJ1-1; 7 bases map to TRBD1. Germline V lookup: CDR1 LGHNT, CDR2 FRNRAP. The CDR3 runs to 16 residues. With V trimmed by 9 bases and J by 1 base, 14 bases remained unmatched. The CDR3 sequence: CASRRQGTKGNTEAFF. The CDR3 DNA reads TGTGCTAGCCGTCGACAGGGTACTAAGGGGAACACTGAAGCTTTCTTT. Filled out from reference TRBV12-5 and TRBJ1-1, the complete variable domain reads DARVTQTPRHKVTEMGQEVTMRCQPILGHNTVFWYRQTMMQGLELLAYFRNRAPLDDSGMPKDRFSAEMPDATLATLKIQPSEPRDSAVYFCASRRQGTKGNTEAFFGQGTRLTVV.

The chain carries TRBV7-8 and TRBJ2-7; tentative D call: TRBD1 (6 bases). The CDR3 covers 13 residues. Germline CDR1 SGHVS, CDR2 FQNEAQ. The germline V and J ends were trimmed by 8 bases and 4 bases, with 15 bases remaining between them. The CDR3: CASGRTENYEQYV. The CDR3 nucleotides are TGTGCCAGCGGCAGGACAGAAAATTACGAGCAGTACGTC.

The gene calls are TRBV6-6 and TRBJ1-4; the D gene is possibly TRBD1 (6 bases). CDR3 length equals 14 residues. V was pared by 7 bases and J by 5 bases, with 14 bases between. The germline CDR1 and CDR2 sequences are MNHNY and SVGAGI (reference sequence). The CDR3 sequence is CASTYRDKNEKLFF. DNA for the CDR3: TGTGCCAGCACGTACAGGGACAAGAATGAAAAACTGTTTTTT.

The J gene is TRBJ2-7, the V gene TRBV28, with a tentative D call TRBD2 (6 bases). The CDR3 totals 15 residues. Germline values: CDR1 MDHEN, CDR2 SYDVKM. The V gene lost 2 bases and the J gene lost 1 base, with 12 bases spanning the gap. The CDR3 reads CASSLVGSGSYEQYF. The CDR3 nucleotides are TGTGCCAGCAGTTTAGTCGGGAGTGGGTCCTACGAGCAGTACTTC.

The CDR3 DNA reads TGTGCCAGCAGCTCAGGGCATAACAATCAGCCCCAGCATTTT. As protein: CASSSGHNNQPQHF. The V gene is TRBV11-2, the J gene TRBJ1-5, with a tentative D call TRBD1 (5 bases). The CDR3 extends over 14 amino acids. Germline lookup yields CDR1 SGHAT and CDR2 FQNNGV. Trimming took off 4 bases at V and 3 bases at J, with 10 bases between the two ends.

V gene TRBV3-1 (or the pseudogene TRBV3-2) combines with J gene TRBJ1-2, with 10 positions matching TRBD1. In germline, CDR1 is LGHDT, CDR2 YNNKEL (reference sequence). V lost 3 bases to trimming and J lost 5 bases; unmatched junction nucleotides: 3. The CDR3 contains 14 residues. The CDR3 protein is CASSHRDRGYGYTF. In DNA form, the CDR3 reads TGTGCCAGCAGCCACAGGGACAGGGGTTATGGCTACACCTTC.

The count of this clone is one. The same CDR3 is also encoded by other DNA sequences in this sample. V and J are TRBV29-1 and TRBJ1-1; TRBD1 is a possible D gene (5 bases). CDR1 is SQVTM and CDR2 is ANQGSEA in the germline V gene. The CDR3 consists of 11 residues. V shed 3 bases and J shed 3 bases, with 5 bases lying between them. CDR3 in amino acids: CSVDRDTEAFF. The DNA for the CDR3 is TGCAGCGTTGACAGGGACACTGAAGCTTTCTTT.

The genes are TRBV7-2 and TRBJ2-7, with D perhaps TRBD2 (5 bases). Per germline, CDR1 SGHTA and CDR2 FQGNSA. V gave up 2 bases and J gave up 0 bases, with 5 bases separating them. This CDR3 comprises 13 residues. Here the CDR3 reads CASSLTSSYEQYV. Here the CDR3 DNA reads TGTGCCAGCAGCTTAACTAGCTCCTACGAGCAGTACGTC.

The CDR3 loop reads CASSLDTTRETQYF. The CDR3 DNA follows: TGTGCCAGCAGCTTAGATACTACAAGGGAGACCCAGTACTTC. The chain is built from TRBV7-9 and TRBJ2-5; D is unresolved. This CDR3 is built from 14 residues. The V end lost 1 base, the J end lost 5 bases, and 11 bases lay between the germline ends. Germline CDR1 reads SEHNR; CDR2 reads FQNEAQ (reference sequence).

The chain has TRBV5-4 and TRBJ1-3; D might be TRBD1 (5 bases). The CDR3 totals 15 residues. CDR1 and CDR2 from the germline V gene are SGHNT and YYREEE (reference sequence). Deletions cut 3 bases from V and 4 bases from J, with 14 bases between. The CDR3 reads CASSSPQGSGNTIYF. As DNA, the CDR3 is TGTGCCAGCAGCTCCCCTCAGGGATCAGGAAACACCATATATTTT.

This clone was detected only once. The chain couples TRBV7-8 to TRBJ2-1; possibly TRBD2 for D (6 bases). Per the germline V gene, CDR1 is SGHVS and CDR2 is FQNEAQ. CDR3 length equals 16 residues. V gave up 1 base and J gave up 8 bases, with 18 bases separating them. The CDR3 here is CASSLEGRTWRDEQFF. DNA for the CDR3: TGTGCCAGCAGCTTAGAAGGGAGGACTTGGCGGGATGAGCAGTTCTTC.

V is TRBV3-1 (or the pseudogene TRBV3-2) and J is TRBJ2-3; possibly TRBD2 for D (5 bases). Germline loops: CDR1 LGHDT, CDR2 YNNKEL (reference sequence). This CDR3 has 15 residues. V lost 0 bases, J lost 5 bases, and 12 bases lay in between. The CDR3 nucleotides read TGTGCCAGCAGCCAAGATCCGGGGATATTAGATACGCAGTATTTT. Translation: CASSQDPGILDTQYF.

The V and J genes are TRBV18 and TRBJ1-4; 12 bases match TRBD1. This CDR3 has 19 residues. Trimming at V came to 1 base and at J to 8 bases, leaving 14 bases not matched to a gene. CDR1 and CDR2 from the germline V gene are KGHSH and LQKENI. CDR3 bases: TGTGCCAGCTCACCACGTCGGGAATGGGGACAGGGGGCGGAAGAAAAACTGTTTTTT. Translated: CASSPRREWGQGAEEKLFF.

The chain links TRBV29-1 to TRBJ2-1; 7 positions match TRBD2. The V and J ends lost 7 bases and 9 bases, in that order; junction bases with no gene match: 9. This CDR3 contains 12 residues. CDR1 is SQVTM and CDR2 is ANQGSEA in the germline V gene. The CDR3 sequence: CSAEPTSPEQFF. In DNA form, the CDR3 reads TGCAGCGCCGAACCGACTAGCCCTGAGCAGTTCTTC.

The chain's CDR3 is CASRPGGEGAGELFF. CDR3 DNA sequence: TGTGCCAGCAGGCCAGGGGGCGAGGGAGCCGGGGAGCTGTTTTTT. V and J are TRBV27 and TRBJ2-2, with 8 bases that match TRBD1. The CDR3 has 15 amino acids. J gave up 6 bases and V 6 bases, and 9 bases lay outside the gene matches. The germline V gene has CDR1 MNHEY and CDR2 SMNVEV (reference sequence).

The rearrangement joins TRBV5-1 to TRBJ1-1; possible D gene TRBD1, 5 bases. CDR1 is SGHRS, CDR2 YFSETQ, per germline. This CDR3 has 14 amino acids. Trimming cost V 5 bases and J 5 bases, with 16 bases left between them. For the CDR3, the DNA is TGCGCCAGCAGGAAATTCCAGGGTAGGACTGAAGCTTTCTTT. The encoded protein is CASRKFQGRTEAFF.

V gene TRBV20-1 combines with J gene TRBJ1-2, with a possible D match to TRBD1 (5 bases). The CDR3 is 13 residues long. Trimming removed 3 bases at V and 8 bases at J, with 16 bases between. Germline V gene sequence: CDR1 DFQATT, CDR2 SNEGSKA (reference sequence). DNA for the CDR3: TGCAGTGCTAGTGCCCAGGGCCCTCGAGGCTACACCTTC. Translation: CSASAQGPRGYTF.

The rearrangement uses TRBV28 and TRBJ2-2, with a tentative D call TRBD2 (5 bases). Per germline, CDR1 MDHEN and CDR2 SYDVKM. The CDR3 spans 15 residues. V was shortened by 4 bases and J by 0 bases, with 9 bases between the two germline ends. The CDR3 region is CASSSRTPNTGELFF. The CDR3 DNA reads TGTGCCAGCAGTTCCCGGACTCCGAACACCGGGGAGCTGTTTTTT.

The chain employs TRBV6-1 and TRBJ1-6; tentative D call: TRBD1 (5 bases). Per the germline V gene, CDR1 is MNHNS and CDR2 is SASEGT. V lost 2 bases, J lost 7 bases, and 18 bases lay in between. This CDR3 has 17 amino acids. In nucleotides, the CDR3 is TGTGCCAGCAGTGAAAGAAGTTGGTCGGGGGGAAATTCACCCCTCCACTTT. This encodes CASSERSWSGGNSPLHF.

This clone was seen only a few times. CDR3 sequence: CASSLGGGDATYGYTF. CDR3 nucleotide sequence: TGCGCCAGCAGCCTCGGTGGAGGGGACGCGACCTATGGCTACACCTTC. This chain uses TRBV5-1 with TRBJ1-2; perhaps TRBD1 as D (5 bases). Germline V gives CDR1 SGHRS, CDR2 YFSETQ. Trimming removed 4 bases at V and 4 bases at J, with 20 bases between. The CDR3 is 16 residues long.